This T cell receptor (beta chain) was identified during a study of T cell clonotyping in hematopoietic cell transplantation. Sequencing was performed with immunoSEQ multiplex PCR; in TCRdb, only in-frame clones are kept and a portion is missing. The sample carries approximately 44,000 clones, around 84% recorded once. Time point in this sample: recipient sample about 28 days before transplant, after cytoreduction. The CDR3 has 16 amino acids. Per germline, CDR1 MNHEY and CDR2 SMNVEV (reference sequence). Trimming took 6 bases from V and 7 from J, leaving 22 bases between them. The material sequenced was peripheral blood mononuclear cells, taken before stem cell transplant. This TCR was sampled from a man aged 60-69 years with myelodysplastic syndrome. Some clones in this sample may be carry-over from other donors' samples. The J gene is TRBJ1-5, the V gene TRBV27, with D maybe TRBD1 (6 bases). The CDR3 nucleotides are TGTGCCAGCAGGGCCGGGACACTGAGTAGTTCCCAGCCCCAGCATTTT. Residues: CASRAGTLSSSQPQHF.